The 17 T cell receptor beta chains given below trace back to one sample, sequenced in a study of brain T cells in children with intractable seizures. This table comes from immunoSEQ multiplex PCR, and its TCRdb copy is limited to in-frame clones, with some not included. Here the sample spans approximately 60,000 clones, more than 95% being singletons. Here the sequenced sample was peripheral blood, taken at surgery. These receptors were obtained from a boy younger than two with focal cortical dysplasia and intractable seizures.

This CDR3 reads CASSVKDRSGKLFF. DNA for the CDR3: TGTGCCAGCAGCGTAAAGGATAGAAGCGGAAAACTGTTTTTT. V is TRBV9 and J is TRBJ1-4, with D unclear. Germline V gene sequence: CDR1 SGDLS, CDR2 YYNGEE. This CDR3 contains 14 residues. V was clipped by 1 base and J by 10 bases, with 14 bases between them.

The chain carries TRBV29-1 and TRBJ2-2, with D uncertain. This CDR3 contains 13 residues. In germline, CDR1 is SQVTM, CDR2 ANQGSEA. The germline V and J ends were trimmed by 5 bases and 1 base, with 8 bases remaining between them. CDR3: CSVRRVNTGELFF. CDR3 in DNA: TGCAGCGTTCGGCGAGTGAACACCGGGGAGCTGTTTTTT.

Here the CDR3 reads CASSAAELHTDTQYF. The CDR3 DNA sequence: TGTGCCAGCAGTGCGGCGGAGCTGCACACAGATACGCAGTATTTT. The chain links TRBV2 to TRBJ2-3; D not certain. Germline CDR1 and CDR2: SNHLY and FYNNEI. CDR3 length equals 15 residues. V lost 4 bases, J lost 2 bases, and 13 bases lay in between.

The chain recombines TRBV10-1 with TRBJ2-3, with 9 bases lining up with TRBD2. The CDR3 has 16 residues. Germline V lookup: CDR1 WNHNN, CDR2 SYGVQD (reference sequence). After removal of 4 bases from V and 5 bases from J, the junction contained 10 bases not matched to a gene. The CDR3 spells CASSGRRGGAEDTQYF. CDR3 DNA: TGCGCCAGCAGTGGAAGGCGGGGGGGCGCTGAAGATACGCAGTATTTT.

CDR3 DNA: TGTGCCAGCAGTTACAGTTCTCCAGGCTCCTACGAGCAGTACTTC. Its translation is CASSYSSPGSYEQYF. The chain is built from TRBV6-5 and TRBJ2-7; D unresolved. V gave up 2 bases and J gave up 0 bases, with 11 bases separating them. The germline V gene encodes CDR1 MNHEY and CDR2 SVGAGI. This CDR3 contains 15 residues.

The rearrangement joins TRBV5-1 to TRBJ1-6; the D is unclear. The length of the CDR3 is 16 residues. V was pared by 2 bases and J by 0 bases, with 9 bases between. CDR1 is SGHRS and CDR2 is YFSETQ in the germline V gene. CDR3 sequence (DNA): TGCGCCAGCAGCTTTGGCGCTGCCTCCTATAATTCACCCCTCCACTTT. This encodes CASSFGAASYNSPLHF.

V and J are TRBV5-1 and TRBJ2-3; D gene unclear. This CDR3 comprises 15 residues. CDR1 is SGHRS and CDR2 is YFSETQ in the germline V gene. The V and J ends lost 6 bases and 5 bases respectively, with 19 bases between them. CDR3 nucleotides: TGCGCCAGCACCCCCACCGGGTTTTACGGAGATACGCAGTATTTT. Translated, it gives CASTPTGFYGDTQYF.

The DNA of the CDR3 is TGTGCCAGCAGCGTAGATCAGGGTCGGGAGCAGTTCTTC. It encodes CASSVDQGREQFF. V usage is TRBV9 and J usage is TRBJ2-1; D is possibly TRBD1 (5 bases). V was cut by 0 bases and J by 10 bases, with 11 bases left in between. Germline V gene sequence: CDR1 SGDLS, CDR2 YYNGEE. This CDR3 region has 13 residues.

This rearrangement joins TRBV7-2 to TRBJ2-7; perhaps TRBD1 as D (6 bases). Germline CDR1 reads SGHTA; CDR2 reads FQGNSA. This CDR3 spans 14 amino acids. Trimming cost V 5 bases and J 2 bases, with 13 bases left between them. This CDR3 reads CASSAPTGPYEQYF. CDR3 in DNA: TGTGCCAGCAGCGCCCCGACAGGCCCCTACGAGCAGTACTTC.

This chain joins TRBV6-5 and TRBJ1-5; D gene unclear. Deletions cut 3 bases from V and 0 bases from J, with 12 bases between. Germline V gene data show CDR1 as MNHEY and CDR2 as SVGAGI. This CDR3 is 16 amino acids long. CDR3 in amino acids: CASSYGVPGSNQPQHF. CDR3 nucleotide sequence: TGTGCCAGCAGTTATGGAGTCCCGGGTAGCAATCAGCCCCAGCATTTT.

This chain joins TRBV11-2 and TRBJ2-7, with D maybe TRBD2 (6 bases). The CDR3 runs to 15 residues. From germline, CDR1 is SGHAT and CDR2 FQNNGV. V gave up 5 bases and J gave up 2 bases, with 16 bases separating them. The CDR3 spells CASSQTAGNTYEQYF. CDR3 DNA: TGTGCCAGCAGCCAGACGGCGGGGAACACCTACGAGCAGTACTTC.

The V call is TRBV5-1, the J call TRBJ2-3; 9 bases fit TRBD1. V lost 3 bases, J lost 3 bases, and 5 bases stayed unmatched. Germline V gene data show CDR1 as SGHRS and CDR2 as YFSETQ. This CDR3 has 15 residues. The CDR3 region is CASSWGQGLTDTQYF. For the CDR3, the DNA is TGCGCCAGCAGCTGGGGACAGGGATTGACAGATACGCAGTATTTT.

The J gene is TRBJ2-3, the V gene TRBV9; no clear D. Trimming cost V 0 bases and J 2 bases, with 10 bases left between them. The CDR3 has 15 amino acids. CDR1 is SGDLS and CDR2 is YYNGEE in the germline V gene. The DNA of the CDR3 is TGTGCCAGCAGCGTAGGGAACCAGTACACAGATACGCAGTATTTT. Its protein is CASSVGNQYTDTQYF.

The chain uses TRBV19 and TRBJ1-6; TRBD1 agrees at 10 bases. V trimming: 1 base; J trimming: 10 bases; junction bases outside the gene matches: 4. This CDR3 is built from 15 residues. Germline CDR1 reads LNHDA; CDR2 reads SQIVND (reference sequence). CDR3 DNA: TGTGCCAGTAGTATAGGGACAGGGGGGAACTCACCCCTCCACTTT. Its protein is CASSIGTGGNSPLHF.

The rearrangement links TRBV14 to TRBJ2-2; D gene unclear. The CDR3 sequence is 14 residues long. Trimming removed 5 bases from V and 5 bases from J, with 12 bases in between. CDR1 SGHDN and CDR2 FVKESK come from the germline V gene. CDR3 sequence: CASSFRRDTGELFF. Here the CDR3 DNA reads TGTGCCAGCAGCTTCAGACGAGATACCGGGGAGCTGTTTTTT.

The chain couples TRBV5-8 to TRBJ2-1, with D possibly matching TRBD2 (5 bases). CDR1 and CDR2 from the germline V gene are SGHTS and YDEGEE. The length of the CDR3 is 13 residues. Trimming shortened V by 7 bases and J by 8 bases, and 16 bases separated the two germline ends. The CDR3 loop is CASPLVSVYEQFF. CDR3 bases: TGTGCCAGCCCACTAGTGTCAGTCTATGAGCAGTTCTTC.

The chain links TRBV7-9 to TRBJ1-4; TRBD1 matches at 9 bases. V shed 5 bases and J 6 bases; nucleotides not matched to a gene: 10. Germline CDR1 SEHNR, CDR2 FQNEAQ (reference sequence). The CDR3 consists of 16 residues. CDR3 DNA sequence: TGTGCCAGCAGCCCGTACAGGGGGCAGGATGATGAAAAACTGTTTTTT. Its protein is CASSPYRGQDDEKLFF.